This note documents a single TCR beta chain sequence. Generated by immunoSEQ multiplex PCR, the TCRdb table keeps only in-frame clones and is missing some. The repertoire holds more than 1.2 million clones, with approximately 98.5% as singletons. Trimming took off 2 bases at V and 3 bases at J, with 11 bases between the two ends. Germline V gene sequence: CDR1 SEHNR, CDR2 FQNEAQ (reference sequence). This CDR3 spans 14 amino acids. The data are from a study of shared clonotypes between healthy human individuals. The clonotype originates from a man aged 25-40 years in good health. Sequenced material: naive CD4+ T cells sorted from blood. Subset of the sample: CD45RA+ positively selected. This sequence joins TRBV7-9 and TRBJ2-7, with D maybe TRBD2 (6 bases). The CDR3 coding sequence is TGTGCCAGCAGCTTACTAGCGCAAGACTACGAGCAGTACTTC. Protein: CASSLLAQDYEQYF. The whole variable domain, filled in from reference TRBV7-9 and TRBJ2-7, reads DTGVSQNPRHKITKRGQNVTFRCDPISEHNRLYWYRQTLGQGPEFLTYFQNEAQLEKSRLLSDRFSAERPKGSFSTLEIQRTEQGDSAMYLCASSLLAQDYEQYFGPGTRLTVT.